This TCR beta chain originates from a study of regulatory dendritic cells for organ transplantation. Note on this clone: Its antigen remains unknown.

Naive CD45RA+ and memory CD45RO+ CD4+ or CD8+ T cells were FACS-sorted. Whole-study results and caveats: Naive T cells showed high diversity, memory cells less, memory CD8+ least. The most alloreactive TCR clonotypes were found in resting memory CD8+ cells. Between individuals, the alloreactive memory CD8+ T cell pool differed considerably.

CDR1 and CDR2 from the germline V gene are MDHEN and SYDVKM. The CDR3 has 12 residues. The V segment lost 6 bases and the J segment 2 bases; nucleotides outside the gene matches: 0. The assay was immunoSEQ multiplex PCR, and TCRdb's table has in-frame clones only and misses some. Of just under 30,000 clones detected, over 75% appear once; the ten largest clones hold 2.2%. The chain is built from TRBV28 and TRBJ2-5; 7 bases map to TRBD1. This sequence was found in a human donor in good health. The sample consisted of memory CD4+ T cells from blood. Subset denoted: CD45RO+ memory T cells. The CDR3 DNA sequence: TGTGCCAGCAGGACAGGGCAAGAGACCCAGTACTTC. The encoded protein is CASRTGQETQYF.